One and the same sample provided the 2 T cell receptor beta chains below, sequenced in a study of control samples from healthy donors and cancer patients. Here immunoSEQ multiplex PCR was the method, and the copy in TCRdb shows in-frame clones only, minus some. Among approximately 90,000 clones, 85% to 95% were seen once, and the ten largest hold about 1.5%. Sequenced input: blood. The source of these receptors is a woman aged 25 to 39 in good health.

This CDR3 is CASSYSSGEISEAFF. In nucleotides, the CDR3 is TGTGCCAGCAGTTACTCGAGTGGGGAAATCTCTGAAGCTTTCTTT. The chain recombines TRBV6-5 with TRBJ1-1; D ambiguous. The CDR3 consists of 15 residues. V lost 0 bases to trimming and J lost 6 bases, with 14 bases between them. Looked up from germline, CDR1 is MNHEY and CDR2 is SVGAGI.

This chain uses TRBV14 with TRBJ2-7, with TRBD1 identical over 9 bases. Losses at the gene ends were 4 bases for V and 2 bases for J; bases not matched to a gene: 3. The CDR3 runs 14 residues. Per the germline V gene, CDR1 is SGHDN and CDR2 is FVKESK. As DNA, the CDR3 is TGTGCCAGCAGCCGGGGGACAGGGACCTACGAGCAGTACTTC. Amino acid sequence: CASSRGTGTYEQYF. The full variable domain, rest sourced from reference TRBV14 and TRBJ2-7, is EAGVTQFPSHSVIEKGQTVTLRCDPISGHDNLYWYRRVMGKEIKFLLHFVKESKQDESGMPNNRFLAERTGGTYSTLKVQPAELEDSGVYFCASSRGTGTYEQYFGPGTRLTVT.